The entry below describes one T cell receptor beta chain. Its antigen has not been determined. For CDR1 and CDR2, the germline V gene (reference sequence) lists SEHNR and FQNEAQ. Including the terminal cysteine and phenylalanine, the CDR3 comprises 14 residues. A DNA sequence was not provided. The sample belongs to a study of monozygotic twins with inflammatory bowel disease (dated by TCRdb to the late 2010s). Notes on the research overall: The full study comprised approximately 28 monozygotic twin pairs: nine German pairs (four IBD-concordant, five IBD-discordant) and 19 IBD-discordant Danish pairs. Each individual had, on average, about 151 000 unique TCRalpha sequences and 181 000 unique TCRbeta sequences available for analysis. Within discordant pairs, disease-associated traits were sought mainly by comparing IBD patients with their genetically identical healthy co-twins.

The paper's findings and limits, for the study overall: A decrease in TCRbeta repertoire diversity, as measured by inverse Simpson index, was observed in IBD patients compared with their healthy co-twins. Compared with healthy twins, IBD patients shared fewer clonotypes with other individuals, and the difference was most pronounced in patients with signs of disease activity. The analysis was unable to tell different T cell subtypes apart. Repertoire similarity did not differ between concordant and discordant twins, possibly due to limited statistical power. Because patients were on differing immunosuppressive treatments, the repertoires may have picked up extra background noise and inter-individual variability. The results gave no support for a single strong signal or clonotype linked to IBD.

To prepare the library, 5' RACE was applied. Each TCR library was prepared from around 3.5 ug of total RNA. For each sample, cDNA was synthesized in eight separate reactions using SMARTScribe reverse transcriptase. During cDNA synthesis, template switching was used to introduce unique molecular identifiers that contained a 6-nucleotide sample barcode. Amplification of TCRalpha and TCRbeta cDNA involved two nested PCRs of around 15 and 9 cycles, and each PCR was followed by bead purification. Before amplification, the cDNA was both treated with uracil DNA-glycosylase and purified with the QIAquick PCR purification kit. In the second PCR, Illumina TruSeq-compatible adapters and sample-specific barcodes were added. TapeStation and Qubit were used to check library quality and concentration, and 4 to 6 ng of each library went into the pool. Sequencing of pooled libraries was carried out on an Illumina HiSeq2500 single-index Rapid Run using 2 x 100 bp reads and custom sequencing primers. On the authors' methods: MiGEC version 1.2.6 was used for UMI-based consensus assembly to correct PCR and sequencing errors. MiXCR version 2.1.1 was used for V(D)J alignment, clonotype assembly and CDR3 extraction. Gene usage, clonotype sharing and MAIT/NKT TCR abundance were normalised by analysing the top 1000, 10 000 and 20 000 clonotypes per sample. Diversity was computed as the inverse Simpson index with the vegan R package after downsampling to 27 000 UMIs. Statistical testing used paired Mann-Whitney U tests on the discordant twin pairs and applied Benjamini-Hochberg correction for multiple testing. TCRdb reprocessed the public reads and reports one entry per CDR3 protein sequence, without DNA. Clone size and V and J calls follow TCRdb, not the original study. The record for this sample contains around 380,000 distinct CDR3 sequences. Clones ranked in the top ten supply 2% to 2.5% of the sample.

From each donor, an approximately 2.7 ml peripheral blood sample was collected into PAXgene tubes and kept at -80 degrees C. Total RNA was isolated from whole blood with the PAXgene blood miRNA kit on an automated QIAcube, without T cell sorting. Peripheral blood from monozygotic twin pairs who were concordant or discordant for inflammatory bowel disease underwent deep TCRalpha and TCRbeta repertoire profiling using unique molecular barcoding. Smoking habits were recorded for all twin pairs, and individuals were classified as current, former or never smokers. Specimen: blood. The chain links TRBV7-9 with TRBJ1-2; checking the TCRdb D call of TRBD1 is not possible without DNA. The sequence was obtained from a human donor with ulcerative colitis or Crohn's disease, or a healthy co-twin of an affected twin (not recorded which). The CDR3 region reads CASSLEGTGNGYTF.